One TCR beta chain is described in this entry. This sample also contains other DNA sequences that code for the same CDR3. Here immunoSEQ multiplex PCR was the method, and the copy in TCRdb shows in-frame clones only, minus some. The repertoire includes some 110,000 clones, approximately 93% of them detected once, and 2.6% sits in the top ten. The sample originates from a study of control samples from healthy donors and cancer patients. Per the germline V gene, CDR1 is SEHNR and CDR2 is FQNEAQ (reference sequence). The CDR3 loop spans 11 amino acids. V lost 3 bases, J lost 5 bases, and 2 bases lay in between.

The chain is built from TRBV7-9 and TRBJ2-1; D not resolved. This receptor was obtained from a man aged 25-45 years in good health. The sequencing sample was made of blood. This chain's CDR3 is CASSLDNEQFF. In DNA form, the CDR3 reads TGTGCCAGCAGCTTGGACAATGAGCAGTTCTTC.